Described below is a single T cell receptor beta chain sequence and its context. V gave up 1 base and J gave up 8 bases, with 14 bases separating them. This CDR3 region has 14 residues. Germline CDR1 is SEHNR and CDR2 is FQNEAQ (reference sequence). The sample belongs to a study of blood T cell repertoires in COVID-19. At the level of the study: T cells, B-cell-depleted T cells, or PBMCs supplied cDNA or gDNA.

TCRdb's copy holds only in-frame clones and misses some; the assay was immunoSEQ multiplex PCR. The table shows roughly 220,000 clones, with approximately 86% occurring only once. Clinical history as reported by participants underpinned cohort assignment. The J gene is TRBJ1-2, the V gene TRBV7-9; perhaps TRBD1 as D (6 bases). The source of this sequence is a woman aged 40 to 50 with acute COVID-19. Sequencing was done on a sample of PBMCs or T cells enriched from blood (not recorded which). The CDR3 coding sequence is TGTGCCAGCAGCTTAGGCGGGGGGCGCTTAGGCTACACCTTC. Amino acids: CASSLGGGRLGYTF.